This TCR beta chain was retrieved from a study of blood T cell repertoires in COVID-19. TCRdb's table, derived via immunoSEQ multiplex PCR, lists solely in-frame clones and lacks some. This sample has more than 250,000 clones, with approximately 90% found just once. Membership in each cohort depended on participant-reported clinical history. The recovered donors of Cohort 3 showed two negative PCRs, clearance, or symptom resolution. V lost 4 bases and J lost 4, with 16 bases in between. CDR1 is MDHEN and CDR2 is SYDVKM in the germline V gene. The length of the CDR3 is 15 residues. Sequences were obtained from PBMCs or T cells enriched from blood (not recorded which). The V gene is TRBV28, the J gene TRBJ1-1, with D perhaps matching TRBD1 (5 bases). This TCR was recovered from a woman aged 18-30 years who had recovered from COVID-19. CDR3 in DNA: TGTGCCAGCAGTTCCACCGGGGGTCGGGGCACTGAAGCTTTCTTT. It encodes CASSSTGGRGTEAFF.